Sequencing of this T cell receptor beta chain was carried out in a study of tumor and adjacent non-tumor tissue in lung cancer. Across the whole study: Aged about 31 to 80 years, patients included more than nine men and roughly 5 women with stage I to III disease. Approximately 4.2 million productive TCRbeta reads were obtained per sample on average.

The germline V gene encodes CDR1 SGHNT and CDR2 YENEEA. The CDR3 spans 13 residues. A remark on this clonotype: Its target is not known. Sequence at one end of the junction differs from germline and may be a read error.

No cell sorting was done before RNA was extracted from the tissue. Donors were chemotherapy-naive, newly diagnosed lung cancer surgical patients in China, August–November 2014. A modified ARM-PCR protocol with three rounds of nested PCR amplified TCRbeta. MiXCR, applied by TCRdb to the multiplex PCR reads, yields one record per CDR3 protein. Among approximately 68,000 distinct CDR3 sequences listed, 73% were seen once. Overall study findings and caveats: Patients with more diverse tumor TCRs had worse survival.

Sequenced input: lung tumor tissue. The chain couples TRBV11-3 to TRBJ2-3; D not certain. This clonotype was obtained from a man aged 60 to 69 with non-small cell lung cancer. CDR3 DNA: TGTGCTAGCAGCTTAATCCCCCTAGATACGCAGTATTTT. This codes for CASSLIPLDTQYF.